The source of this TCR beta chain is a study of T cells after yellow fever vaccination. Whole-study findings and limits: Abundant contaminating clonotypes from the bulk population could appear in FACS-sorted repertoires.

V shed 6 bases, J shed 4 bases, and the junction held 11 bases outside the gene matches. This CDR3 contains 17 residues. Germline V gene data show CDR1 as MNHEY and CDR2 as SVGAGI. For TCR, cDNA came from 5'RACE template switching, which added a universal primer site and UMIs. TCRdb reprocessed the 5' RACE reads via MiXCR and lists one record per CDR3 protein. The sample includes some 420,000 distinct CDR3 sequences, around 19% of them seen just once. Concerning this clonotype: The antigen remains unidentified.

This receptor was taken from a man in his late teens or twenties who received the YFV17D yellow fever vaccine. This chain uses TRBV6-5 with TRBJ1-6, with TRBD1 identical over 8 bases. The sample here was PBMCs, taken before the yellow fever booster vaccination. CDR3 nucleotides: TGTGCCAGCAGGTCTTCCGGGACAGGATTGTATAATTCACCCCTCCACTTT. Its protein product is CASRSSGTGLYNSPLHF.